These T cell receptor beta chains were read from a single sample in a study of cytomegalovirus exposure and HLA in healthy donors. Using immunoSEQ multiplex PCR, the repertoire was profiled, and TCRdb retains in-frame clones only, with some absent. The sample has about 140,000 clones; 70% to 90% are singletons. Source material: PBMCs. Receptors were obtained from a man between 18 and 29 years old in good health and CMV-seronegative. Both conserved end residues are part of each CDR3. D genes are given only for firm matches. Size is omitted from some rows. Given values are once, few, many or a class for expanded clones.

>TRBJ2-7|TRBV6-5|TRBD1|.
TGTGCCAGCAGTTATCAGGGACAGGGTCTCGAGCAGTACTTC
CASSYQGQGLEQYF
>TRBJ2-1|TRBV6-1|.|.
TGTGCCAGCAGTGAAGAGGTCTGGGTGGGGAGCGTTTACAATGAGCAGTTCTTC
CASSEEVWVGSVYNEQFF
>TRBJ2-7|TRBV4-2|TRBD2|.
TGTGCCAGCAGCCCCCTAGGACTAGCGGGGACCTACGAGCAGTACTTC
CASSPLGLAGTYEQYF
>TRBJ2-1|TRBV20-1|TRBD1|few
TGCAGTGTCCAACAGGGGACTGAGCAGTTCTTC
CSVQQGTEQFF
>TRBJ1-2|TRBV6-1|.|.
TGTGCCAGCAGTTCTACAGGGCTTTATGGCTACACCTTC
CASSSTGLYGYTF
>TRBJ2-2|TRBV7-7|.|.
TGTGCCAGCAGCTTAGGCGCAGGCACGAACACCGGGGAGCTGTTTTTT
CASSLGAGTNTGELFF
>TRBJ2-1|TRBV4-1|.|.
TGCGCCAGCAGCCAAGGGGTGGGGAGCTCCTACAATGAGCAGTTCTTC
CASSQGVGSSYNEQFF
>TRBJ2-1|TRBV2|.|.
TGTGCCAGCAGTCCTCAGACTAGTCGGAATGAGCAGTTCTTC
CASSPQTSRNEQFF
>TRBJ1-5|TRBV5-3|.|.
TGTGCCAGAAGCTTGGGGACTGAAGATAGCAATCAGCCCCAGCATTTT
CARSLGTEDSNQPQHF
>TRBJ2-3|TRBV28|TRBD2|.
TGTGCCAGCCATAGCGGGGGGAGCACAGATACGCAGTATTTT
CASHSGGSTDTQYF
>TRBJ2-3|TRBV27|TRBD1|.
TGTGCCAGCGGACAGGGTTGGAATACGCAGTATTTT
CASGQGWNTQYF
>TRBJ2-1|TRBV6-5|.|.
TGTGCCAGCAGTTCACACTTGGGGCTTGGGCAGTTCTTC
CASSSHLGLGQFF
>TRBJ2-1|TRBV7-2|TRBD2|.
TGTGCCAGCAGCTTAAAAGCGGGATCCTACAATGAGCAGTTCTTC
CASSLKAGSYNEQFF
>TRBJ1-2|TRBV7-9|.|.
TGTGCCAGCAGCACAAAAATACCGATTCGGGGACAACCGGGCTATGGCTACACCTTC
CASSTKIPIRGQPGYGYTF
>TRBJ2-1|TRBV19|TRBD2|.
TGTGCCAGTAGTATAGACGGCGGGCGGGGGATCCACAATGAGCAGTTCTTC
CASSIDGGRGIHNEQFF
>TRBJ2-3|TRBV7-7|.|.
TGTGCCAGCAGCTTAGGACAGGCTAGTACAGATACGCAGTATTTT
CASSLGQASTDTQYF
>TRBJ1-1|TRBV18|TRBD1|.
TGTGCCAGCTCACCACCAGGGACAGGGAACGCTGAAGCTTTCTTT
CASSPPGTGNAEAFF
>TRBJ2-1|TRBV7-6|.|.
TGTGCCAGCAGCGTGGTCGCGGGGAGGACGTCCTACAATGAGCAGTTCTTC
CASSVVAGRTSYNEQFF
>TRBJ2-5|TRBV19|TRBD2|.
TGTGACCTTAGCGGGGGGCCCCAAGAGACCCAGTACTTC
CDLSGGPQETQYF
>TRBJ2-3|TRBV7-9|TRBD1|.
TGTGCCAGCAGCTTAGTACAGGGGACATATACGCAGTATTTT
CASSLVQGTYTQYF
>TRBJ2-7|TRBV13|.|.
TGTGCCAGCAGCCAGGGCCGGGGGGCCCCCTACGAGCAGTACTTC
CASSQGRGAPYEQYF
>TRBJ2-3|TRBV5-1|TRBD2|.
TGCGCCAGCAGCGAGGGACTAACTTTCCCGGGGGATACGCAGTATTTT
CASSEGLTFPGDTQYF
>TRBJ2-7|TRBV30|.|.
TGTGCCCTGGATACGGCCGGGGGTGTGTCCTACGAGCAGTACTTC
CALDTAGGVSYEQYF
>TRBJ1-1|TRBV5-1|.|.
TGCGCCAGCAGCGTGGACGGTGCCGAGAACACTGAAGCTTTCTTT
CASSVDGAENTEAFF
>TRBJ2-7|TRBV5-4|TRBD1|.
TGTGCCAGCAGCTCTGATGTGCAGGGGGCCTACGAGCAGTACTTC
CASSSDVQGAYEQYF
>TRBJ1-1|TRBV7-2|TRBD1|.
TGTGCCAGCAGCCAAAGACAACAGGGGATGAACACTGAAGCTTTCTTT
CASSQRQQGMNTEAFF
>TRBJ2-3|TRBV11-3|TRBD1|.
TGTGCCAGCAGCCGCACAGGGGGAATAGAAGATACGCAGTATTTT
CASSRTGGIEDTQYF
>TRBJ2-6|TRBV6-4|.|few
TGTGCCAGCAGTGAGTTCCTAAGTGATGGGGCCAACGTCCTGACTTTC
CASSEFLSDGANVLTF